This T cell receptor beta chain was identified during a study of human T cells and chemical hapten exposure. Across the study: DPC at 2% was the sensitizing agent, placed on roughly 2 cm by roughly 2 cm of upper inner arm skin. Notes on the study in general: Large CDR3 similarity clusters arose significantly more often from expanded TCRs than from controls.

Individual cDNA molecules in this library carried unique molecular identifiers. MiXCR was run by TCRdb on the RACE reads, yielding one entry per CDR3 protein. The sample consists of over 300,000 distinct CDR3 sequences, approximately 5% of them appearing once. Described time point: pre-sensitization, week 0. Treatment noted: therapeutic diphenylcyclopropenone sensitization with weekly scalp DPC. The CDR3 sequence is 12 residues long. In germline, CDR1 is SQVTM, CDR2 ANQGSEA. This clonotype has just a few counts. Its antigen is unidentified. The source of this sequence is a woman in her forties or fifties with alopecia areata. Some clones in this sample may be carry-over from other donors' samples. The chain has TRBV29-1 and TRBJ2-3; weak D call: TRBD2 (5 bases). The source material was whole blood, sampled in connection with sensitization to the hapten diphenylcyclopropenone (DPC). The CDR3 sequence: CSGWRRPDTQYF. The CDR3 DNA reads TGCAGTGGTTGGAGGCGTCCAGATACGCAGTATTTT.